The T cell receptor (beta chain) under discussion was sequenced for a study of CD8+ T cells in alopecia areata. Study-level findings and limits: Greater clonality was observed in lesional scalp samples, especially alopecia totalis/universalis, versus normal scalp. Sequences from scalp samples also cover resident alphabeta T cells of normal skin.

CDR1 is GTSNPN and CDR2 is SVGIG in the germline V gene (reference sequence). Trimming removed 0 bases from V and 3 bases from J, with 11 bases in between. CDR3 length: 14 residues. With regard to this clone: Antigen: not known.

Once RNA had been extracted, it was reverse transcribed into cDNA to act as the sequencing template. Profiled with immunoSEQ multiplex PCR; TCRdb holds only in-frame clones, not every one. The sample includes approximately 180,000 clones, 67% of them seen just once. The V call is TRBV30, the J call TRBJ1-2, with D tentatively TRBD1 (6 bases). The source of this sequence is a human donor with alopecia areata. The sequenced sample was CD8+ T cells sorted from blood, obtained at week 0. This CDR3 reads CAWSVDSGYYGYTF. CDR3 nucleotide sequence: TGTGCCTGGAGTGTGGACAGTGGGTACTATGGCTACACCTTC.